These T cell receptor beta chains were read from a single sample in a study of regulatory T cells in long-lasting Graves disease. TCRdb fed the multiplex PCR reads into MiXCR, producing one record per CDR3 protein. The sample carries approximately 470,000 distinct CDR3 sequences, around 15% recorded once. These same data were also listed under a study on T cells in Graves' hyperthyroidism and ophthalmopathy.

This material consisted of peripheral blood mononuclear cells (PBMCs), taken at new diagnosis, from a patient treated with antithyroid drugs. All receptors come from a man between 35 and 55 years old with Graves disease. Each CDR3 is given with its conserved first and last residue. A D gene is named only where the DNA matches it firmly. Clone size is shown for a subset of rows, as once, few, many or a class of expanded clone.

V gene	J gene	clone size	D gene	CDR3 protein	CDR3 DNA
TRBV20-1	TRBJ1-2	many	-	CSARVERDPNYGYTF	TGCAGTGCTAGAGTTGAACGGGACCCCAACTATGGCTACACCTTC
TRBV18	TRBJ2-2	-	-	CASSPVTGLNTGELFF	TGTGCCAGCTCACCGGTGACGGGCCTAAACACCGGGGAGCTGTTTTTT
TRBV5-1	TRBJ2-3	many	-	CASSLVRGLSDTQYF	TGCGCCAGCAGCTTGGTGCGCGGGCTCTCAGATACGCAGTATTTT
TRBV6-1	TRBJ2-3	-	-	CASSKWERGDTQYF	TGTGCCAGCAGTAAGTGGGAGAGAGGAGATACGCAGTATTTT
TRBV6-2/TRBV6-3	TRBJ2-2	many	TRBD1	CASRPEGTVTGELFF	TGTGCCAGCAGACCGGAAGGGACAGTCACCGGGGAGCTGTTTTTT
TRBV20-1	TRBJ2-2	many	-	CSASSTRGTGELFF	TGCAGTGCTAGTTCTACTCGGGGGACCGGGGAGCTGTTTTTT
TRBV4-1	TRBJ2-7	few	-	CASSRGMTVGEQYF	TGCGCCAGCAGCCGAGGGATGACAGTGGGCGAGCAGTACTTC
TRBV15	TRBJ2-1	-	-	CATSSSSYGEQFF	TGTGCCACCAGCAGCTCTAGCTATGGTGAGCAGTTCTTC
TRBV2	TRBJ2-4	many	-	CASYGGNIQYF	TGTGCCTCTTACGGGGGCAACATTCAGTACTTC
TRBV6-5	TRBJ2-3	few	TRBD2	CASSYGGRSSTDTQYF	TGTGCCAGCAGTTACGGCGGGAGGTCTAGCACAGATACGCAGTATTTT
TRBV28	TRBJ1-3	many	-	CASSRGGATGNTIYF	TGTGCCAGCAGCAGGGGAGGGGCGACGGGAAACACCATATATTTT
TRBV2	TRBJ2-2	many	-	CASRTANTGELFF	TGTGCCAGCAGAACCGCGAACACCGGGGAGCTGTTTTTT
TRBV29-1	TRBJ2-5	many	-	CSVVGQMYQETQYF	TGCAGCGTTGTCGGTCAGATGTACCAAGAGACCCAGTACTTC
TRBV10-2	TRBJ1-2	-	-	CATSADYGYTF	TGCGCCACCTCGGCGGACTATGGCTACACCTTC
TRBV30	TRBJ2-2	many	-	CAWSAGLGTGELFF	TGTGCCTGGAGTGCAGGGCTCGGCACCGGGGAGCTGTTTTTT
TRBV6-1	TRBJ1-2	few	-	CASRTRRGPTHNYGYTF	TGTGCCAGCAGAACTAGGAGGGGCCCAACACACAACTATGGCTACACCTTC
TRBV9	TRBJ1-3	few	-	CASSSAPLGPGNTIYF	TGTGCCAGCAGCTCGGCCCCCCTAGGGCCTGGAAACACCATATATTTT
TRBV18	TRBJ2-5	many	-	CASSESPPETQYF	TGTGCCAGCTCAGAGAGTCCCCCAGAGACCCAGTACTTC
TRBV7-6	TRBJ2-2	few	TRBD2	CASSLIASGRTNTGELFF	TGTGCCAGCAGCTTAATCGCTAGCGGGAGAACCAACACCGGGGAGCTGTTTTTT
TRBV7-9	TRBJ2-1	many	TRBD2	CASSLESGSGTIYNEQFF	TGTGCCAGCAGCTTAGAGTCGGGTAGCGGGACTATCTACAATGAGCAGTTCTTC